This TCR beta chain was recorded in a study of T cells in Graves' hyperthyroidism and ophthalmopathy. Amplified TCR beta CDR3 regions derived from RNA transcripts. With the HTBI primer set, the TCR CDR3 went through a first round of RT-PCR. Using its own MiXCR run on the multiplex PCR reads, TCRdb lists one record per CDR3 protein. In the table there are 500,000 to 600,000 distinct CDR3 sequences, about 45% of which are singletons. Study results and caveats: The model's output predicted ophthalmopathy at a median of approximately 6.5 months prior to onset. Blood also showed most of the thyroid clonotypes that were expanded above 0.001.

The patients, who ranged from 18 to 65 in age, presented with newly diagnosed hyperthyroidism lasting under 2 months. The study left out patients who had uncontrolled infection, other autoimmune disease, pregnancy or lactation. This clonotype has ten or more counts. Its specificity is unknown. The length of the CDR3 is 16 residues. CDR1 and CDR2 (germline): SGHTA, FQGTGA. V shed 2 bases and J shed 0 bases, with 10 bases lying between them. This TCR came from a woman under 30 with Graves' hyperthyroidism. The V gene is TRBV7-3, the J gene TRBJ2-2; D perhaps matches TRBD1 (6 bases). The sample taken for sequencing was peripheral blood or thyroid tissue (not recorded which). The CDR3 loop is CASSLLGGANTGELFF. CDR3 DNA sequence: TGTGCCAGCAGCTTACTAGGGGGTGCGAACACCGGGGAGCTGTTTTTT.